A selection of T cell receptor beta chains follows, all from one sample in a study of radiotherapy plus CTLA-4 blockade in lung cancer. The assay was immunoSEQ multiplex PCR, and TCRdb's table has in-frame clones only and misses some. The data hold roughly 80,000 clones, with 60% to 85% observed a single time. Material: peripheral blood, obtained from a patient treated with radiotherapy plus ipilimumab. The origin of the receptors is a human donor with non-small cell lung cancer who had a partial response to radiotherapy plus ipilimumab. Some clones in this sample may be carry-over from other donors' samples. The CDR3 runs from the conserved cysteine through the conserved F or W. D genes are given only for firm matches. Clone size appears in some rows only: once, few, many, or a class for an expanded clone.

DNA	CDR3	J	V	size	D
TGTGCCAGCAGTTTATCGCAGGGCCTTATTAACTATGGCTACACCTTC	CASSLSQGLINYGYTF	TRBJ1-2	TRBV28	-	-
TGTGCCATCGGGGGGGCATTGAACACTGAAGCTTTCTTT	CAIGGALNTEAFF	TRBJ1-1	TRBV15	few	-
TGCGCCAGCAGCATTAGCGGAAGCTCCTACAATGAGCAGTTCTTC	CASSISGSSYNEQFF	TRBJ2-1	TRBV5-1	-	-
TGCGCCAGCAGCTTGGAGACGGGCCCGGCGACGGGGAAGCAGTACTTC	CASSLETGPATGKQYF	TRBJ2-7	TRBV5-1	-	-
TGTGCCAGTTCCGAACTAGCGGGGGAATACGAGCAGTACTTC	CASSELAGEYEQYF	TRBJ2-7	TRBV19	-	TRBD2
TGTGCCAGCAGCCCCTTAGGACTCGGAGAGACCCAGTACTTC	CASSPLGLGETQYF	TRBJ2-5	TRBV7-2	-	-
TGTGCCAGCTCACAAACGGGGGAGGATGAGCAGTTCTTC	CASSQTGEDEQFF	TRBJ2-1	TRBV18	-	-
TGTGCCAGCAGTTACAGGCTAGATGGCTACGAGCAGTACTTC	CASSYRLDGYEQYF	TRBJ2-7	TRBV6-6	-	-
TGTGCCAGCAGCGGAGGGATAGCATGGACTGAAGCTTTCTTT	CASSGGIAWTEAFF	TRBJ1-1	TRBV2	-	-
TGTGCCAGCAGCCCCGACAGAGAAGCTTTCTTT	CASSPDREAFF	TRBJ1-1	TRBV7-8	medium-sized	-
TGTGCCAGCAGCCCGAAGAGCTCCTACAATGAGCAGTTCTTC	CASSPKSSYNEQFF	TRBJ2-1	TRBV7-9	few	-
TGCGCCAGCAGCCAAGATCATAGAGCTGTCTACAATGAGCAGTTCTTC	CASSQDHRAVYNEQFF	TRBJ2-1	TRBV4-1	-	-
TGTGCCAGCAGCCGCAGGGGGCAGGGCTATGGCTACACCTTC	CASSRRGQGYGYTF	TRBJ1-2	TRBV7-2	-	TRBD1
TGTGCCAGCAGCCCCCGGTCGACAGTGTACGAGCAGTACTTC	CASSPRSTVYEQYF	TRBJ2-7	TRBV7-2	-	-
TGTGCCAGCAGCGTCCCAAGTTTCAGGGCGCGAGAGACCCAGTACTTC	CASSVPSFRARETQYF	TRBJ2-5	TRBV7-9	once	-
TGTGCCAGCATGGGGGACACTTATAATTCACCCCTCCACTTT	CASMGDTYNSPLHF	TRBJ1-6	TRBV25-1	-	-
TGTGCCAGCAGCTTTGGGCAGGCCGACTCCTACGAGCAGTACTTC	CASSFGQADSYEQYF	TRBJ2-7	TRBV5-5	-	-
TGTGCCAGCACCCTGTCCTACGAGCAGTACTTC	CASTLSYEQYF	TRBJ2-7	TRBV6-6	few	-
TGTGCCAGCAGTTTTCCAGGTTATCAGCCCCAGCATTTT	CASSFPGYQPQHF	TRBJ1-5	TRBV6-6	-	-
TGTGCCAGCAGCTTGGGTCCGAGGGCGCAGGGGGGAGATACGCAGTATTTT	CASSLGPRAQGGDTQYF	TRBJ2-3	TRBV5-4	once	-
TGTGCCAGCAGCGTAGACGGGGATGTGGATCAGCCCCAGCATTTT	CASSVDGDVDQPQHF	TRBJ1-5	TRBV9	-	-
TGTGCCAGCTCACCAGCGGGAGTCTCTAACTATGGCTACACCTTC	CASSPAGVSNYGYTF	TRBJ1-2	TRBV18	once	-